This T cell receptor beta chain was sequenced during a study of blood T cell repertoires in COVID-19. A PCR-confirmed or clinician-diagnosed COVID-19 case had contacted exposed participants within 2 weeks of entry. This clone was seen a few times. Germline-derived CDR1 and CDR2 are SNHLY and FYNNEI. With 6 bases clipped from V and 8 bases from J, the junction kept 11 bases outside the gene matches. This CDR3 is 16 amino acids long. Authors' analysis steps: Reference gene primer amplification gave nucleated cell count estimates. TCRdb's table, derived via immunoSEQ multiplex PCR, lists solely in-frame clones and lacks some. The V and J calls and the clone size are those of that table, but D and trimming were determined from the DNA. The sample includes some 320,000 clones, around 84% of them seen just once.

The origin of this receptor is a woman aged 25 to 39 who had been exposed to COVID-19. J is TRBJ2-3 and V is TRBV2, with TRBD2 matching 13 bases. Sequencing was done on a sample of PBMCs or T cells enriched from blood (not recorded which). CDR3 loop: CASSPTSGRARGTQYF. The CDR3 bases are TGTGCCAGCAGCCCTACTAGCGGGAGGGCCCGGGGTACGCAGTATTTT.